The 32 T cell receptor beta chains in this list originate from one sample, sequenced in a study of control samples from healthy donors and cancer patients. Clones were read by immunoSEQ multiplex PCR, and TCRdb kept only the in-frame ones, dropping some. The data show roughly 52,000 clones, with roughly 94% seen just once and 2.4% held by the top ten. The sample comprised blood. All receptors derive from a man aged 25-45 years in good health.

The chain couples TRBV25-1 to TRBJ2-2; 11 bases match TRBD2. J gave up 1 base and V 0 bases, and 4 bases lay outside the gene matches. The CDR3 runs 18 residues. The germline gives CDR1 MGHDK, CDR2 SYGVNS. CDR3 sequence (DNA): TGTGCCAGCAGTGAATATTGGCTAGCGGGAGGGAACACCGGGGAGCTGTTTTTT. Residues: CASSEYWLAGGNTGELFF.

The gene calls are TRBV19 and TRBJ1-1, with 8 bases lining up with TRBD1. Germline CDR1 and CDR2: LNHDA and SQIVND (reference sequence). The CDR3 covers 15 residues. After removal of 2 bases from V and 4 bases from J, the junction contained 6 bases not matched to a gene. CDR3 region: CASSIQGARSTEAFF. In nucleotides, the CDR3 is TGTGCCAGTAGTATACAGGGGGCGCGGAGCACTGAAGCTTTCTTT.

The chain employs TRBV7-2 and TRBJ2-3, with 8 bases fitting TRBD2. Germline CDR1 and CDR2: SGHTA and FQGNSA. The CDR3 has 17 amino acids. Trimming at V came to 5 bases and at J to 5 bases, leaving 15 bases not matched to a gene. This CDR3 reads CASSARLASGVGDTQYF. The CDR3, as DNA: TGTGCCAGCAGCGCCCGACTAGCGTCCGGGGTCGGAGATACGCAGTATTTT.

CDR3 region: CASNQGNYGYTF. DNA for the CDR3: TGTGCCAGTAATCAGGGGAACTATGGCTACACCTTC. The chain uses TRBV19 and TRBJ1-2; D is perhaps TRBD1 (6 bases). Deletions cut 7 bases from V and 2 bases from J, with 8 bases between. Per germline, CDR1 LNHDA and CDR2 SQIVND (reference sequence). CDR3 length equals 12 residues.

This clone was recorded only once. The chain combines TRBV6-5 with TRBJ1-2; D unclear. With 0 bases removed from V and 2 bases from J, the gap between germline ends came to 7 bases. Germline loops: CDR1 MNHEY, CDR2 SVGAGI. This CDR3 has 14 residues. Here the CDR3 reads CASSYSTTNYGYTF. The CDR3 DNA reads TGTGCCAGCAGTTACTCGACGACAAACTATGGCTACACCTTC.

The chain employs TRBV10-1 and TRBJ2-7; D ambiguous. V was shortened by 3 bases and J by 5 bases, with 17 bases between the two germline ends. CDR3 length: 15 residues. Germline-derived CDR1 and CDR2 are WNHNN and SYGVQD (reference sequence). Written as DNA, the CDR3 is TGCGCCAGCAGTGAATCCAGACGGAGCAGAGACGAGCAGTACTTC. It yields the protein CASSESRRSRDEQYF.

The J gene is TRBJ2-3, the V gene TRBV6-4, with TRBD2 identical over 9 bases. Germline lookup yields CDR1 MRHNA and CDR2 SNTAGT. The length of the CDR3 is 15 residues. Trimming took 4 bases from V and 3 from J; bases not matched to a gene: 5. DNA for the CDR3: TGTGCCAGCAGTGGATCCGGACTAGCGACAGATACGCAGTATTTT. Its protein is CASSGSGLATDTQYF.

The chain uses TRBV18 and TRBJ2-1; D ambiguous. The germline V and J ends were trimmed by 2 bases and 8 bases, with 10 bases remaining between them. The CDR3 is 13 amino acids. CDR1 and CDR2 from the germline V gene are KGHSH and LQKENI. Written as DNA, the CDR3 is TGTGCCAGCTCACCAGACACCCAGGATGAGCAGTTCTTC. It specifies CASSPDTQDEQFF.

The chain joins TRBV28 to TRBJ2-5; 14 nucleotides line up with TRBD2. CDR1 is MDHEN, CDR2 SYDVKM, per germline. The CDR3 spans 17 residues. Trimming removed 4 bases from V and 4 bases from J; junction bases left unmatched: 8. CDR3 region: CASSSPGTSGSAETQYF. The CDR3 region has the DNA TGTGCCAGCAGTTCGCCCGGGACTAGCGGGAGCGCAGAGACCCAGTACTTC.

This rearrangement joins TRBV2 to TRBJ2-5; 12 bases agree with TRBD2. CDR3 size: 16 residues. V gave up 2 bases and J gave up 2 bases; unmatched junction bases: 3. Germline CDR1 is SNHLY and CDR2 is FYNNEI. CDR3 DNA: TGTGCCAGCAGTGAAACTAGCGGGAGGTGGCAAGAGACCCAGTACTTC. This translates into CASSETSGRWQETQYF.

The chain links TRBV27 to TRBJ2-3, with TRBD1 matching over 7 bases. Germline assignment: CDR1 MNHEY and CDR2 SMNVEV (reference sequence). V lost 9 bases and J lost 5; bases outside the gene matches: 11. This CDR3 spans 14 amino acids. The CDR3 nucleotides are TGTGCCAGATTCCCGGGACAGTTCAAAGATACGCAGTATTTT. It encodes CARFPGQFKDTQYF.

V usage is TRBV6-5 and J usage is TRBJ1-2; a possible D gene is TRBD1 (6 bases). Germline loops: CDR1 MNHEY, CDR2 SVGAGI. V was shortened by 0 bases and J by 2 bases, with 13 bases between the two germline ends. The CDR3 contains 16 residues. This CDR3 reads CASSYSEQGQNYGYTF. DNA of the CDR3: TGTGCCAGCAGTTACTCGGAACAGGGTCAGAACTATGGCTACACCTTC.

The chain combines TRBV19 with TRBJ2-2; D ambiguous. Germline V gene sequence: CDR1 LNHDA, CDR2 SQIVND (reference sequence). This CDR3 region has 14 residues. The V and J ends lost 7 bases and 4 bases respectively, with 13 bases between them. CDR3 sequence: CASNRGRGTGELFF. CDR3 coding DNA: TGTGCCAGTAATCGAGGACGCGGCACCGGGGAGCTGTTTTTT.

This rearrangement joins TRBV28 to TRBJ1-1; 8 bases map to TRBD1. V dropped 5 bases and J dropped 3; count of bases not matched to a gene: 8. Per germline, CDR1 MDHEN and CDR2 SYDVKM. The CDR3 is made up of 15 amino acids. The CDR3 sequence is CASSTRDRQYTEAFF. CDR3 coding DNA: TGTGCCAGCAGTACCAGGGACAGGCAATACACTGAAGCTTTCTTT.

V and J are TRBV18 and TRBJ2-7; no reliable D call. With 3 bases removed from V and 1 base from J, the gap between germline ends came to 7 bases. Germline CDR1 KGHSH, CDR2 LQKENI. The CDR3 is made up of 13 amino acids. The CDR3 nucleotides are TGTGCCAGCTCACCGGGCACTTCCTACGAGCAGTACTTC. This codes for CASSPGTSYEQYF.

The gene calls are TRBV5-6 and TRBJ1-1; no firm D call. Between the trimmed V and J ends, which lost 4 bases and 1 base, there was a span of 8 bases. Germline CDR1 reads SGHDT; CDR2 reads YYEEEE. The length of the CDR3 is 13 residues. The CDR3 loop is CASSDGWNTEAFF. As DNA, the CDR3 is TGTGCCAGCAGCGACGGGTGGAACACTGAAGCTTTCTTT.

CDR3 in DNA: TGTGCCAGCAGTGAAAGGGACGGGAATGAAAAACTGTTTTTT. Protein: CASSERDGNEKLFF. The chain links TRBV2 to TRBJ1-4; TRBD1 is a possible D gene (5 bases). Trimming took off 2 bases at V and 5 bases at J, with 9 bases between the two ends. Germline V CDR1 and CDR2: SNHLY, FYNNEI. The CDR3 is made up of 14 amino acids. Complete variable domain (other parts from reference TRBV2 and TRBJ1-4): EPEVTQTPSHQVTQMGQEVILRCVPISNHLYFYWYRQILGQKVEFLVSFYNNEISEKSEIFDDQFSVERPDGSNFTLKIRSTKLEDSAMYFCASSERDGNEKLFFGSGTQLSVL.

This rearrangement joins TRBV18 to TRBJ1-5, with D tentatively TRBD1 (6 bases). Germline CDR1 is KGHSH and CDR2 is LQKENI. V was pared by 6 bases and J by 6 bases, with 12 bases between. CDR3 size: 13 residues. Written as DNA, the CDR3 is TGTGCCAGCTCGCTAACAGGGAGTCAGCCCCAGCATTTT. Amino acids: CASSLTGSQPQHF.

The gene calls are TRBV24-1 and TRBJ2-3; 8 bases are a match to TRBD2. CDR3 size: 14 residues. Trimming took 9 bases from V and 5 from J; bases not matched to a gene: 9. The germline CDR1 and CDR2 sequences are KGHDR and SFDVKD. The CDR3 is CATHAGGRGDTQYF. CDR3 in DNA: TGTGCCACCCACGCGGGAGGCCGGGGAGATACGCAGTATTTT.

This chain links TRBV6-6 with TRBJ2-1; D not certain. Trimming shortened V by 1 base and J by 5 bases, and 12 bases separated the two germline ends. This CDR3 has 15 amino acids. Looked up from germline, CDR1 is MNHNY and CDR2 is SVGAGI (reference sequence). The CDR3 bases are TGTGCCAGCAGTTACTTTAACTCCCCGCACAATGAGCAGTTCTTC. This translates into CASSYFNSPHNEQFF.

This clone was seen a single time. V usage is TRBV30 and J usage is TRBJ1-6; D call uncertain. Trimming left V 6 bases short and J 1 base short, with 10 bases between. The germline V gene encodes CDR1 GTSNPN and CDR2 SVGIG (reference sequence). The CDR3 runs to 14 residues. The CDR3 loop reads CACGRVSYNSPLHF. CDR3 nucleotide sequence: TGTGCCTGTGGGCGGGTATCCTATAATTCACCCCTCCACTTT.

The chain uses TRBV30 and TRBJ2-3; 10 bases are shared with TRBD1. The V gene's germline CDR1 is GTSNPN and CDR2 SVGIG (reference sequence). The CDR3 runs to 14 residues. J gave up 5 bases and V 1 base, and 3 bases lay outside the gene matches. Written as DNA, the CDR3 is TGTGCCTGGAGTGGGGACAGGGGAGGAGATACGCAGTATTTT. It specifies CAWSGDRGGDTQYF.

The chain has TRBV2 and TRBJ2-7; 11 bases map to TRBD2. The length of the CDR3 is 14 residues. Germline V gene data show CDR1 as SNHLY and CDR2 as FYNNEI. J gave up 6 bases and V 8 bases, and 9 bases lay outside the gene matches. The CDR3 reads CASPGRLAGGEQYF. The CDR3 bases are TGTGCCAGCCCAGGGCGGCTAGCGGGGGGCGAGCAGTACTTC.

The DNA for the CDR3 is TGTGCCAGCAGCCAAGATCCCCGAGGCGTTGAGCAGTTCTTC. It translates to CASSQDPRGVEQFF. The gene calls are TRBV3-1 (or the pseudogene TRBV3-2) and TRBJ2-1; D is uncertain. Germline V lookup: CDR1 LGHDT, CDR2 YNNKEL (reference sequence). The CDR3 is made up of 14 amino acids. Trimming pared 0 bases from V and 9 bases from J, leaving 12 bases between.

V is TRBV6-5 and J is TRBJ1-1; possible D gene TRBD1, 6 bases. The V gene's germline CDR1 is MNHEY and CDR2 SVGAGI. The V and J ends lost 6 bases and 5 bases respectively, with 19 bases between them. The CDR3 extends over 15 amino acids. Here the CDR3 reads CASSQEQGVPTEAFF. The CDR3 DNA reads TGTGCCAGCAGCCAAGAACAGGGAGTTCCTACTGAAGCTTTCTTT.

The V gene is TRBV6-5, the J gene TRBJ2-7; D is possibly TRBD2 (6 bases). Germline CDR1 and CDR2: MNHEY and SVGAGI. The CDR3 has 13 residues. Deletions cut 8 bases from V and 4 bases from J, with 15 bases between. The CDR3, as DNA: TGTGCCAGCGGGTACGGGAGCTCGTACGAGCAGTACTTC. It yields the protein CASGYGSSYEQYF.

This clone was seen once. J is TRBJ2-1 and V is TRBV10-3; 10 bases are a match to TRBD2. The germline gives CDR1 ENHRY, CDR2 SYGVKD. CDR3 length: 16 amino acids. V dropped 8 bases and J dropped 5; count of bases not matched to a gene: 12. For the CDR3, the DNA is TGTGCCATCTCCCCCCTTACTAGCGGGGCCCACAATGAGCAGTTCTTC. Translated, it gives CAISPLTSGAHNEQFF.

The chain combines TRBV6-5 with TRBJ1-4; D gene unclear. This CDR3 has 12 amino acids. V gave up 4 bases and J gave up 8 bases, with 8 bases separating them. Germline V CDR1 and CDR2: MNHEY, SVGAGI. For the CDR3, the DNA is TGTGCCAGCAGTTCTAGTAGCGAAAAACTGTTTTTT. It encodes CASSSSSEKLFF.

This clone was picked up one time. The chain is built from TRBV9 and TRBJ2-7; D possibly matches TRBD1 or TRBD2 (7 bases each). The germline V and J ends were trimmed by 4 bases and 3 bases, with 14 bases remaining between them. The CDR3 has 14 amino acids. Germline lookup yields CDR1 SGDLS and CDR2 YYNGEE. This chain's CDR3 is CASSPGGDSYEQYF. CDR3 bases: TGTGCCAGCAGCCCAGGGGGGGACAGCTACGAGCAGTACTTC.

The genes are TRBV7-8 and TRBJ1-2; D unclear. Germline assignment: CDR1 SGHVS and CDR2 FQNEAQ. Between the trimmed V and J ends, which lost 1 base and 8 bases, there was a span of 8 bases. This CDR3 has 12 amino acids. In nucleotides, the CDR3 is TGTGCCAGCAGCTTAGGCCCCGGAGGCTACACCTTC. Encoded protein: CASSLGPGGYTF.

This chain uses TRBV19 with TRBJ2-1; 12 bases fit TRBD2. The CDR3 loop spans 17 amino acids. Germline loops: CDR1 LNHDA, CDR2 SQIVND (reference sequence). V lost 5 bases, J lost 2 bases, and 7 bases stayed unmatched. CDR3 loop: CASSSLAGGITYNEQFF. CDR3 bases: TGTGCCAGTAGTTCCCTAGCGGGAGGGATAACCTACAATGAGCAGTTCTTC.

The rearrangement joins TRBV6-6 to TRBJ2-7; the match to TRBD1 covers 7 bases. Germline CDR1 is MNHNY and CDR2 is SVGAGI (reference sequence). The CDR3 sequence is 14 residues long. After removal of 2 bases from V and 3 bases from J, the junction contained 4 bases not matched to a gene. The chain's CDR3 is CASSYGDRFYEQYF. The CDR3 bases are TGTGCCAGCAGTTACGGGGACAGATTCTACGAGCAGTACTTC.